This T cell receptor (beta chain) derives from a study of post-analysis software for immune sequencing data. Study conclusions and caveats: Samples from a shared batch, those prepared together, strongly co-clustered by F measure. The normalized Chao1 diversity of multiple sclerosis patients was significantly lower than that of controls. TRBV5-6, TRBV5-1 and TRBV20-1 belonged to a set of a few TRBV segments that were more frequent in patients than controls.

Presence of unique molecular identifiers characterized the TCR beta cDNA libraries. Starting from approximately 1 to 10 million T cells, the study yielded approximately 460,000 cDNA molecules. TCRdb redid the calling of the PCR reads with MiXCR, one entry per CDR3 protein. Of over 700,000 distinct CDR3 sequences detected, 25% to 30% appear once; the ten largest clones hold 0.55% to 0.65%. This clonotype was seen a single time. Its antigen is undetermined. This CDR3 contains 16 residues. Germline V lookup: CDR1 SGHDN, CDR2 FVKESK. Trimming took off 1 base at V and 4 bases at J, with 14 bases between the two ends.

Sequences were obtained from blood. The sequence derives from a girl aged 10 to 17 with multiple sclerosis. The V gene is TRBV14, the J gene TRBJ2-1, with a weak D call TRBD1 (5 bases). CDR3 residues: CASSQGQSPRYNEQFF. CDR3 nucleotides: TGTGCCAGCAGCCAAGGACAGTCCCCAAGGTACAATGAGCAGTTCTTC. The complete variable domain, with remaining parts taken from reference TRBV14 and TRBJ2-1, reads EAGVTQFPSHSVIEKGQTVTLRCDPISGHDNLYWYRRVMGKEIKFLLHFVKESKQDESGMPNNRFLAERTGGTYSTLKVQPAELEDSGVYFCASSQGQSPRYNEQFFGPGTRLTVL.